This T cell receptor beta chain is drawn from a study of tumor-infiltrating lymphocytes in primary liver carcinoma. Study summary: The number of productive TCRbeta reads per sample ranged from roughly 3.5 to 7.13 million and was similar across tissue types.

TCR beta cDNA was made from 450 to 550 ng total RNA with a constant-region primer. Nested multiplex PCR, run for three rounds with slightly modified ARM-PCR, yielded TCR beta libraries. MiXCR, run by TCRdb on the multiplex PCR reads, gives a single entry per CDR3 protein. The data contain more than 100,000 distinct CDR3 sequences, 55% to 75% of them singletons. Concerning this clonotype: The antigen is undetermined.

Study-wide points: It was in tumors, not blood, that the top-250-clone fraction was significantly higher (p = 0.039). Just about 7-25% of leading clones were found in every one of five regions.

Without any cell sorting, about 18-31 mg of bulk tissue yielded co-extracted RNA and DNA. This sequence originates from a woman aged 60-70 years with primary liver carcinoma and hepatitis B virus infection. The sequencing sample was made of liver tumor tissue from sampling region 1. As for subset: tumor region T1, superior pole.

The CDR3: CASSVGSGQETQYF. The CDR3 DNA follows: TGTGCCAGCAGCGTAGGTAGCGGCCAAGAGACCCAGTACTTC. This rearrangement joins TRBV9 to TRBJ2-5; D perhaps matches TRBD2 (6 bases). Germline V gene sequence: CDR1 SGDLS, CDR2 YYNGEE. The CDR3 contains 14 residues. With 0 bases removed from V and 1 base from J, the gap between germline ends came to 7 bases.